This T cell receptor beta chain was profiled in a study of Ad26.COV2.S vaccination and SARS-CoV-2 variants. Across the study: Donor was one of the participants in the Ad26.COV2.S arm of the COV1001 trial. General study results and limits: Across vaccine and placebo recipients, the breadth of non-spike TCRs was similar. Total T cell responses were possibly underestimated by TCR breadth and depth analyses.

A remark on this clone: Its antigen is as yet unknown.

The V gene's germline CDR1 is PRHDT and CDR2 FYEKMQ (reference sequence). The CDR3 covers 15 residues. The V and J ends lost 7 bases and 7 bases respectively, with 19 bases between them. Sample treatment: over 15 received Ad26.COV2.S at low or high dose, single or two shots; about five received placebo; per-sample allocation not given. Collection of the samples took place on day 63 after the first injection of vaccine or placebo. Expressing Wuhan-strain SARS-CoV-2 spike, an Ad26 vector served as the vaccine. Assay: immunoSEQ multiplex PCR; the TCRdb copy retains only in-frame clones and omits some. This repertoire shows 350,000 to 500,000 clones, 75% to 95% found once; its top ten account for 12%.

The rearrangement uses TRBV13 and TRBJ2-2, with D maybe TRBD2 (6 bases). This sample comprised peripheral blood, obtained in a trial of Ad26.COV2.S vaccine versus placebo. This TCR was sampled from a person aged 18-60 years who received the Ad26.COV2.S COVID-19 vaccine or a placebo. Here the CDR3 reads CASTSGSEYGGELFF. In DNA, the CDR3 is TGTGCCAGCACCTCCGGGAGTGAGTACGGCGGGGAGCTGTTTTTT. Looking up the rest from reference TRBV13 and TRBJ2-2 gives the full variable domain: AAGVIQSPRHLIKEKRETATLKCYPIPRHDTVYWYQQGPGQDPQFLISFYEKMQSDKGSIPDRFSAQQFSDYHSELNMSSLELGDSALYFCASTSGSEYGGELFFGEGSRLTVL.